This TCR beta chain was identified during a study of human T cells and chemical hapten exposure. Findings and caveats of the study: In comparison with controls, expanded TCRs gave rise to a significantly larger number of large CDR3 similarity clusters.

The germline V gene encodes CDR1 DFQATT and CDR2 SNEGSKA (reference sequence). The ends were cut back, 3 bases at V and 0 bases at J, with 12 bases in the middle. CDR3 length: 15 amino acids. Time point described: patch test 2, 6 weeks after DPC sensitization. Treatment specified: therapeutic diphenylcyclopropenone sensitization with weekly scalp DPC. This clonotype was detected many times. Its specificity is not known. It was the library that attached unique molecular identifiers to individual cDNA molecules. TCRdb re-called the RACE reads with MiXCR, one entry per CDR3 protein. The sample has some 99,000 distinct CDR3 sequences; less than 10% are singletons.

The sequence was collected from a woman in her thirties or forties with alopecia areata. Some clones in this sample may be carry-over from other donors' samples. V gene TRBV20-1 combines with J gene TRBJ2-4; no reliable D call. This specimen was whole blood, taken in connection with sensitization to the hapten diphenylcyclopropenone (DPC). The CDR3 bases are TGCAGTGCTAGCGACCTGCCTTCAGCCAAAAACATTCAGTACTTC. Amino acid sequence: CSASDLPSAKNIQYF.